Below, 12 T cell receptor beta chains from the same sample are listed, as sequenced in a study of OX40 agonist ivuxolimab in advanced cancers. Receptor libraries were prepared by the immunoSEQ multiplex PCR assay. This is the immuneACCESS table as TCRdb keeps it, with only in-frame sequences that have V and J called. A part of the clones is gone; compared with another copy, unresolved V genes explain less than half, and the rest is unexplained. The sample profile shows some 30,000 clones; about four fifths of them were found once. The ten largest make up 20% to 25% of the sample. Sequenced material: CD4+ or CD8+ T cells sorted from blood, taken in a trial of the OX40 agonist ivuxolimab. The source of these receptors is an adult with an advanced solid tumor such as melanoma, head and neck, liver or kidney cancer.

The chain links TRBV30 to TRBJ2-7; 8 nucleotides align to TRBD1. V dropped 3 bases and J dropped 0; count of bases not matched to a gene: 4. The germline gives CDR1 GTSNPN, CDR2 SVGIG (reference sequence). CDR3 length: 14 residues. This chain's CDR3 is CAWRYRGSSYEQYF. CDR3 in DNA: TGTGCCTGGAGGTACAGGGGGAGCTCCTACGAGCAGTACTTC.

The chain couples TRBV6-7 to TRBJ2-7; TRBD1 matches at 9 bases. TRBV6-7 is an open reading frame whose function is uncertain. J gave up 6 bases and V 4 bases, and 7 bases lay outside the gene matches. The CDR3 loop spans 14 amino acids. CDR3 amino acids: CASSLRDRAGEQYF. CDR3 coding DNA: TGTGCCAGCAGTTTAAGGGACAGGGCTGGCGAGCAGTACTTC.

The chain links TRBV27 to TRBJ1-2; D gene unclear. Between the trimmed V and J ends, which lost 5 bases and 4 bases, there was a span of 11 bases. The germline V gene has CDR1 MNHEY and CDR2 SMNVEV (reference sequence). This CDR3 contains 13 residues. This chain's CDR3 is CASSPGSTYGYTF. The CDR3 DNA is TGTGCCAGCAGTCCCGGCAGCACCTATGGCTACACCTTC.

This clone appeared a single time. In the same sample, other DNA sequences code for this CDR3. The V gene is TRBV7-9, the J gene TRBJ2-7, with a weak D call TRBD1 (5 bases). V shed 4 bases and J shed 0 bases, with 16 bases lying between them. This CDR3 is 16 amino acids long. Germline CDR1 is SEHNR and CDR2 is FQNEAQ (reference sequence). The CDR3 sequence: CASSSVQGSSSYEQYF. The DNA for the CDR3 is TGTGCCAGCAGCTCCGTGCAGGGCTCAAGCTCCTACGAGCAGTACTTC. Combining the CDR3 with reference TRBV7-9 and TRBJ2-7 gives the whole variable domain DTGVSQNPRHKITKRGQNVTFRCDPISEHNRLYWYRQTLGQGPEFLTYFQNEAQLEKSRLLSDRFSAERPKGSFSTLEIQRTEQGDSAMYLCASSSVQGSSSYEQYFGPGTRLTVT.

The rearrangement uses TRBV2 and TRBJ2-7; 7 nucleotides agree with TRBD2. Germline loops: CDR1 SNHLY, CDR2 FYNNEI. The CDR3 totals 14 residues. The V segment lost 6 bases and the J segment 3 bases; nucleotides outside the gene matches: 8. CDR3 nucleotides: TGTGCCAGCAGGGGCCCGGGGAGGGGCTACGAGCAGTACTTC. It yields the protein CASRGPGRGYEQYF.

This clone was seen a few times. For the CDR3, the DNA is TGTGCCAGCAGTTACGGCGGGACAGGACGAGAGACCCAGTACTTC. Its protein is CASSYGGTGRETQYF. This rearrangement joins TRBV6-5 to TRBJ2-5; 8 bases agree with TRBD1. The CDR3 totals 15 residues. V was pared by 2 bases and J by 4 bases, with 6 bases of the junction left unmatched. The germline CDR1 and CDR2 sequences are MNHEY and SVGAGI.

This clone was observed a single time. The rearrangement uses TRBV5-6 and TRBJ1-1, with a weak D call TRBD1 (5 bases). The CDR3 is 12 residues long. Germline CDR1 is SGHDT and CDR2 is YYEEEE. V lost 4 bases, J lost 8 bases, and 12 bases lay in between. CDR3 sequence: CASSARGGEAFF. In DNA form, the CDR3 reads TGTGCCAGCAGCGCAAGGGGCGGCGAAGCTTTCTTT.

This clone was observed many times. This CDR3 is CASSQESLEKLFF. Written as DNA, the CDR3 is TGCGCCAGCAGCCAAGAGAGCCTTGAAAAACTGTTTTTT. The V and J genes are TRBV4-1 and TRBJ1-4; the D is unclear. Germline V gene sequence: CDR1 MGHRA, CDR2 YSYEKL. V was clipped by 0 bases and J by 7 bases, with 6 bases between them. The CDR3 is 13 amino acids.

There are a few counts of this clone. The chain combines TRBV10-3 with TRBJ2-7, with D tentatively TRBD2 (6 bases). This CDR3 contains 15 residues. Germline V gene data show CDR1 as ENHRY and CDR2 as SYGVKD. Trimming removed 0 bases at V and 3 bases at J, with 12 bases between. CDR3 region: CAISESGGTFYEQYF. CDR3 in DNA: TGTGCCATCAGTGAGTCAGGCGGGACCTTCTACGAGCAGTACTTC.

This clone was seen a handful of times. For the CDR3, the DNA is TGTGCCAGCAGTGCTCGGACCTATCAGCCCCAGCATTTT. This translates into CASSARTYQPQHF. V usage is TRBV6-1 and J usage is TRBJ1-5; D unclear. The germline CDR1 and CDR2 sequences are MNHNS and SASEGT. V lost 4 bases, J lost 5 bases, and 9 bases lay in between. This CDR3 has 13 residues.

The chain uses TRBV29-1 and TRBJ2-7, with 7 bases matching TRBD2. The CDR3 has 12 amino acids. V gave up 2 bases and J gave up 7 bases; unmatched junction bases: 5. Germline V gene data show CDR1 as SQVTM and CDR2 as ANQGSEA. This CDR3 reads CSVEFWEGEQYF. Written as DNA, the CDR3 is TGCAGCGTTGAATTCTGGGAGGGGGAGCAGTACTTC.

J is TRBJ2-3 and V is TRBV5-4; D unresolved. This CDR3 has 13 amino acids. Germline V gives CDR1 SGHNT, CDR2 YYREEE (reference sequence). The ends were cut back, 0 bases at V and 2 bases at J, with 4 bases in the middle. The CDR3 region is CASSLEATDTQYF. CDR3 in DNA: TGTGCCAGCAGCTTGGAGGCCACAGATACGCAGTATTTT.